Listed below are T cell receptor beta chains from one sample, sequenced in a study of CD8+ T cells in alopecia areata. Here immunoSEQ multiplex PCR was the method, and the copy in TCRdb shows in-frame clones only, minus some. Here the sample spans 200,000 to 250,000 clones, about 50% being singletons. The material was CD4+ T cells sorted from blood, obtained at week 4, from a patient treated with tofacitinib. These receptors originate from a human donor with alopecia areata. CDR3s include the opening cysteine and the closing phenylalanine or tryptophan. The D gene is left open where the match is weak. Size values are once, few and many counts, or a class for expanded clones, and some rows have none.

J gene: TRBJ1-1; V gene: TRBV2; D gene: TRBD1; CDR3 length: 14; clone size: .; CDR3 DNA: TGTGCCAGCAACGGACAGGGGTCTTTCACTGAAGCTTTCTTT; CDR3 protein: CASNGQGSFTEAFF
J gene: TRBJ2-3; V gene: TRBV30; D gene: .; CDR3 length: 14; clone size: few; CDR3 DNA: TGTGCCTGGTCCTCCCGACGGTCAAGGGATACGCAGTATTTT; CDR3 protein: CAWSSRRSRDTQYF
J gene: TRBJ1-1; V gene: TRBV29-1; D gene: .; CDR3 length: 14; clone size: .; CDR3 DNA: TGCAGCGTTGAGTTACAGGCGCTGAACACTGAAGCTTTCTTT; CDR3 protein: CSVELQALNTEAFF
J gene: TRBJ1-1; V gene: TRBV15; D gene: TRBD1; CDR3 length: 16; clone size: .; CDR3 DNA: TGTGCCACCAGCAGAGAATGGACAGGCGATAACACTGAAGCTTTCTTT; CDR3 protein: CATSREWTGDNTEAFF
J gene: TRBJ2-7; V gene: TRBV7-2; D gene: .; CDR3 length: 12; clone size: .; CDR3 DNA: TGTGCCAGCAGCCTGGCTCAGGACGAGCAGTACTTC; CDR3 protein: CASSLAQDEQYF
J gene: TRBJ1-1; V gene: TRBV28; D gene: .; CDR3 length: 11; clone size: few; CDR3 DNA: TGTGCCAGCAGGACCGGGACCGGTGCTTTCTTT; CDR3 protein: CASRTGTGAFF
J gene: TRBJ2-7; V gene: TRBV30; D gene: TRBD1; CDR3 length: 15; clone size: .; CDR3 DNA: TGTGCCTGGAGTACAGGGACAGGGGGCAGGTACGAGCAGTACTTC; CDR3 protein: CAWSTGTGGRYEQYF
J gene: TRBJ2-5; V gene: TRBV30; D gene: .; CDR3 length: 12; clone size: few; CDR3 DNA: TGTGCCTGGGAGGGGGGGCAAGAGACCCAGTACTTC; CDR3 protein: CAWEGGQETQYF
J gene: TRBJ1-4; V gene: TRBV29-1; D gene: .; CDR3 length: 12; clone size: .; CDR3 DNA: TGCAGCGTTGAAGGGGTAGGGGAAAAACTGTTTTTT; CDR3 protein: CSVEGVGEKLFF
J gene: TRBJ1-1; V gene: TRBV29-1; D gene: .; CDR3 length: 12; clone size: .; CDR3 DNA: TGCAGCGTTGAAGTAAGGGGCACTGAAGCTTTCTTT; CDR3 protein: CSVEVRGTEAFF
J gene: TRBJ1-6; V gene: TRBV2; D gene: .; CDR3 length: 12; clone size: .; CDR3 DNA: TGTGCCAGCAAGCTAGTTAATTCACCCCTCCACTTT; CDR3 protein: CASKLVNSPLHF
J gene: TRBJ1-2; V gene: TRBV6-5; D gene: .; CDR3 length: 11; clone size: few; CDR3 DNA: TGTGCCAGCAGTAACCAGGACGGCTACACCTTC; CDR3 protein: CASSNQDGYTF
J gene: TRBJ2-4; V gene: TRBV19; D gene: .; CDR3 length: 16; clone size: many; CDR3 DNA: TGTGCCAGTAGGCCACAGGGCGGAGGGGCCAAAAACATTCAGTACTTC; CDR3 protein: CASRPQGGGAKNIQYF
J gene: TRBJ1-2; V gene: TRBV7-9; D gene: .; CDR3 length: 15; clone size: .; CDR3 DNA: TGTGCCAGCAGCTTATTCCCAGCAGGGGACTATGGCTACACCTTC; CDR3 protein: CASSLFPAGDYGYTF
J gene: TRBJ2-3; V gene: TRBV5-6; D gene: TRBD2; CDR3 length: 15; clone size: .; CDR3 DNA: TGTGCCAGCAGCGCCCTAGCGGGGGGCCCAGATACGCAGTATTTT; CDR3 protein: CASSALAGGPDTQYF
J gene: TRBJ2-4; V gene: TRBV2; D gene: TRBD1; CDR3 length: 16; clone size: once; CDR3 DNA: TGTGCCAGCGGACCTACGACAGGGGCGTCCAAAAACATTCAGTACTTC; CDR3 protein: CASGPTTGASKNIQYF